Listed here is a single T cell receptor beta chain. The CDR3 is made up of 14 amino acids. Authors' methods: Amplified reference gene primers provided the basis for estimating nucleated cell counts. Data came from immunoSEQ multiplex PCR; TCRdb stores just in-frame clones and leaves some out. The V and J calls and clone size are taken from that table; D and trimming were inferred from the DNA. The sample lists a few hundred thousand clones; 85% to 90% were seen once. Study members were between about 18 and 100 years old and lived in about two dozen US regions. The source of the sample is a study of blood T cell repertoires in COVID-19. Across the study: The United States, Italy and Spain were the sources of the acute and convalescent COVID-19 samples.

The receptor comes from a man under 40 who had recovered from COVID-19. The gene calls are TRBV21-1 and TRBJ2-7; TRBD1, the D gene given by the table, was not confirmed from the DNA. TRBV21-1 is an annotated pseudogene. Sequencing input: PBMCs or T cells enriched from blood (not recorded which). CDR3: CASRLTVSSYEQYF. CDR3 in DNA: TGTGCCAGCAGGCTGACAGTAAGCTCCTACGAGCAGTACTTC.